A single sample is the source of the 13 T cell receptor beta chains below, sequenced in a study of beta chain features in type 1 diabetes listed by TCRdb under 2018. What the research found in general, with its limitations: Type 1 diabetes patients showed a moderate but significant shortening of TCRB CDR3 length in all four CD4+ subsets.

Library generation was performed with the immunoSEQ multiplex PCR assay. The entire amount of isolated RNA was reverse transcribed using the High Capacity cDNA Reverse Transcription Kit, so the sequenced TCRB transcripts were expressed ones. Imported from immuneACCESS, the table was reduced by TCRdb to in-frame sequences with V and J called. These copies leave out some clones; in studies compared against another copy, an unresolved V gene accounts for under half, and the cause of the remainder is not known. For this sample the table gives 100,000 to 150,000 clones, of which 15% to 20% were detected only once. The ten most abundant clones make up around 2.7% of the sample. These TCRs are of unknown antigen specificity. Sequencing was carried out using central memory CD4+ T cells from blood. All receptors derive from a man aged 18-30 years with type 1 diabetes.

This chain links TRBV30 with TRBJ1-3; tentatively, D is TRBD1 (5 bases). CDR1 and CDR2 from the germline V gene are GTSNPN and SVGIG (reference sequence). The CDR3 length is 13 residues. V lost 3 bases to trimming and J lost 5 bases, with 11 bases between them. The CDR3 coding sequence is TGTGCCTGGAGGGTCTCAGGGAGAAACACCATATATTTT. This sequence encodes CAWRVSGRNTIYF.

This clone turned up a few times. The chain joins TRBV27 to TRBJ1-1; D is possibly TRBD1 (5 bases). This CDR3 contains 15 residues. From germline, CDR1 is MNHEY and CDR2 SMNVEV (reference sequence). Trimming left V 2 bases short and J 4 bases short, with 14 bases between. CDR3 bases: TGTGCCAGCAGTTTAATAGGGCAGGGACTCACTGAAGCTTTCTTT. It codes for CASSLIGQGLTEAFF.

V usage is TRBV5-1 and J usage is TRBJ2-5; no reliable D call. The length of the CDR3 is 11 residues. Germline lookup yields CDR1 SGHRS and CDR2 YFSETQ. V gave up 3 bases and J gave up 5 bases, with 5 bases separating them. The DNA of the CDR3 is TGCGCCAGCAGCTACAGTGAGACCCAGTACTTC. Translation gives CASSYSETQYF.

The CDR3 nucleotides are TGTGCCTGGACTCGTGGGAACAGGGGAGGCGAGCAGTACTTC. It translates to CAWTRGNRGGEQYF. V gene TRBV30 combines with J gene TRBJ2-7, with D possibly being TRBD1 (7 bases). This CDR3 spans 14 amino acids. V shed 4 bases and J shed 6 bases, with 19 bases lying between them. In germline, CDR1 is GTSNPN, CDR2 SVGIG (reference sequence).

With respect to this clone: One junction end disagrees with the germline gene, perhaps due to a read error. The chain combines TRBV7-7 with TRBJ2-5, with D perhaps matching TRBD1 (6 bases). CDR1 is SSHAT, CDR2 FNYEAQ, per germline (reference sequence). The CDR3 is 16 residues long. CDR3 sequence: CASSSRGGWGSETQYF. In DNA, the CDR3 is TGTGCTAGCAGTTCAAGAGGGGGATGGGGTTCGGAGACCCAGTACTTC.

The rearrangement uses TRBV5-1 and TRBJ1-4; D remains unclear. The germline gives CDR1 SGHRS, CDR2 YFSETQ. The CDR3 runs to 14 residues. Trimming took 4 bases from V and 4 from J, leaving 11 bases between them. The CDR3 region is CASSQVEVNEKLFF. The CDR3 DNA reads TGCGCCAGCAGCCAGGTGGAGGTTAATGAAAAACTGTTTTTT.

This clone was observed many times. The V gene is TRBV4-3, the J gene TRBJ2-1, with D unresolved. The CDR3 runs 16 residues. With 4 bases removed from V and 0 bases from J, the gap between germline ends came to 13 bases. Germline assignment: CDR1 LGHNA and CDR2 YSLEER. The CDR3 here is CASSLVMVLSYNEQFF. CDR3 nucleotides: TGCGCCAGCAGCCTCGTAATGGTTCTCTCCTACAATGAGCAGTTCTTC.

Comments on this clone: In the same sample, other DNA sequences code for this CDR3. The chain employs TRBV5-1 and TRBJ2-5; D not resolved. Germline V gives CDR1 SGHRS, CDR2 YFSETQ. The CDR3 has 11 amino acids. The V end was cut by 4 bases, the J end by 3 bases, with 4 bases between. The CDR3: CASSLEETQYF. CDR3 in DNA: TGCGCCAGCAGCCTTGAAGAGACCCAGTACTTC.

This clone has a handful of counts. The rearrangement uses TRBV11-3 and TRBJ2-4; D unresolved. CDR1 and CDR2 (germline): SGHNT, YENEEA. The CDR3 sequence is 13 residues long. V was shortened by 1 base and J by 7 bases, with 8 bases between the two germline ends. This CDR3 is CASSLGAGNIQYF. The CDR3 DNA reads as TGTGCCAGCAGCTTAGGTGCCGGGAACATTCAGTACTTC.

This chain joins TRBV5-1 and TRBJ1-1; 7 nucleotides line up with TRBD1. The CDR3 runs 15 residues. Trimming removed 1 base from V and 0 bases from J; junction bases left unmatched: 3. Per germline, CDR1 SGHRS and CDR2 YFSETQ. The CDR3 is CASSLRTGLNTEAFF. CDR3 nucleotide sequence: TGCGCCAGCAGCTTGAGGACAGGTTTGAACACTGAAGCTTTCTTT.

This clone has just a few counts. The V and J genes are TRBV29-1 and TRBJ1-2, with 9 positions matching TRBD1. Unmatched junction bases numbered 8, after V lost 5 bases and J lost 1 base. Germline V gene data show CDR1 as SQVTM and CDR2 as ANQGSEA. CDR3 size: 15 residues. CDR3 DNA: TGCAGCGTTACCCGGACAGGGGAGGGTAACTATGGCTACACCTTC. Its protein product is CSVTRTGEGNYGYTF.

This clone was counted a few times. V is TRBV7-2 and J is TRBJ2-4, with 10 bases fitting TRBD1. Germline V lookup: CDR1 SGHTA, CDR2 FQGNSA. The ends lost 5 bases at V and 0 bases at J; junction bases unmatched: 4. CDR3 length equals 16 residues. Written as DNA, the CDR3 is TGTGCCAGCAGCCCAAGACAGGGGGCAGCCAAAAACATTCAGTACTTC. Translation gives CASSPRQGAAKNIQYF.

The CDR3 sequence is CASRTGGKETQYF. In DNA, the CDR3 is TGTGCCAGCCGGACAGGGGGCAAGGAGACCCAGTACTTC. V is TRBV28 and J is TRBJ2-5; TRBD1 aligns across 11 bases. This CDR3 has 13 residues. After removal of 8 bases from V and 5 bases from J, the junction contained 4 bases not matched to a gene. Germline V gives CDR1 MDHEN, CDR2 SYDVKM.